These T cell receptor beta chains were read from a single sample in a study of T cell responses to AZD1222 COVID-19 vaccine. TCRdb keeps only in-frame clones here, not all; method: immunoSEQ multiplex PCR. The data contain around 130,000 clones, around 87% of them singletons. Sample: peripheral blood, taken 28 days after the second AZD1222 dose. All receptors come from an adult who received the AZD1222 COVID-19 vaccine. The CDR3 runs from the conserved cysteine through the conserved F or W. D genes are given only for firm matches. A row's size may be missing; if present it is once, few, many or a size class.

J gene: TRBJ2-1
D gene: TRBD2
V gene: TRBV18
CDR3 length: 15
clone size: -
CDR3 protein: CASSPLLAGEVEQFF
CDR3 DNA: TGTGCCAGCTCACCACTCCTAGCGGGGGAGGTTGAGCAGTTCTTC

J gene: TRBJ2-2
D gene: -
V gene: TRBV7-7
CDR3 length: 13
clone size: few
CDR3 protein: CASSPGVTGELFF
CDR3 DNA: TGTGCTAGCAGCCCAGGGGTCACCGGGGAGCTGTTTTTT

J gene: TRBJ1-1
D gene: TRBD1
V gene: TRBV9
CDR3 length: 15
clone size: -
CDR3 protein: CASSVVETGVTEAFF
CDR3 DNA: TGTGCCAGCAGCGTAGTAGAGACAGGGGTCACTGAAGCTTTCTTT

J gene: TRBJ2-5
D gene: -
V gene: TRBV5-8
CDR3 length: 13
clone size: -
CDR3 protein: CASSLNGQETQYF
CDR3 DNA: TGTGCCAGCAGCTTAAACGGGCAAGAGACCCAGTACTTC

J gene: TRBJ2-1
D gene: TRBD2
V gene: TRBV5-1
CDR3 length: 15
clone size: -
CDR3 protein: CASSLEAGGWNEQFF
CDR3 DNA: TGCGCCAGCAGCTTGGAAGCGGGGGGTTGGAATGAGCAGTTCTTC

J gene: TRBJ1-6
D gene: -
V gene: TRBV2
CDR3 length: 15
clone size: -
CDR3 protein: CASSSRGSYNSPLHF
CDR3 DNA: TGTGCCAGCAGTTCCCGGGGCTCCTATAATTCACCCCTCCACTTT

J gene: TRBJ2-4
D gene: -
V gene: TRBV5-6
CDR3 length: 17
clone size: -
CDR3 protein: CASSLWRSRLAKNIQYF
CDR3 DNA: TGTGCCAGCAGCCTTTGGCGGTCCCGGCTAGCCAAAAACATTCAGTACTTC

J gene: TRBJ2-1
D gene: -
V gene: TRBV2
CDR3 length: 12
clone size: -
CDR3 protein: CASRGSPHEQFF
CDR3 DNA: TGTGCCAGCAGGGGGTCCCCACATGAGCAGTTCTTC

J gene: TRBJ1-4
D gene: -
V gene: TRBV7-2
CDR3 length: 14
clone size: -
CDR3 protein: CASSPVGRNEKLFF
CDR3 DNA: TGTGCCAGCAGCCCCGTGGGTAGGAATGAAAAACTGTTTTTT

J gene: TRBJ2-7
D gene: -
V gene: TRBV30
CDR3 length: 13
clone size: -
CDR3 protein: CAWVGASSYEQYF
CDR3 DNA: TGTGCCTGGGTGGGAGCGAGCTCCTACGAGCAGTACTTC

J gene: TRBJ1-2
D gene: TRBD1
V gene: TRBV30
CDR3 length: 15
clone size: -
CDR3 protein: CAWVDRGRTNYGYTF
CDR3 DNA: TGTGCCTGGGTGGACAGGGGCAGAACTAACTATGGCTACACCTTC

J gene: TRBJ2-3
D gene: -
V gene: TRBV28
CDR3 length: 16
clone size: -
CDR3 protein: CATLEQSTLSTDTQYF
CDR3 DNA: TGTGCCACCCTCGAGCAGTCAACCCTTTCCACAGATACGCAGTATTTT

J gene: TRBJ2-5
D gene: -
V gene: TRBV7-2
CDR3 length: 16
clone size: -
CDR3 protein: CASSTPRGGAQETQYF
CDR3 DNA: TGTGCCAGCAGCACTCCTAGGGGGGGGGCCCAAGAGACCCAGTACTTC

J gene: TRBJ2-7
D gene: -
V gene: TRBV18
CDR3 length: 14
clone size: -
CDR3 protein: CASSPPGIPYEQYF
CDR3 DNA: TGTGCCAGCTCACCACCAGGGATACCCTACGAGCAGTACTTC

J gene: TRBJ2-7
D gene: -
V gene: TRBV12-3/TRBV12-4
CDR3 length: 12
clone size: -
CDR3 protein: CASSLNQYEQYF
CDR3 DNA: TGTGCCAGCAGTTTAAACCAATACGAGCAGTACTTC

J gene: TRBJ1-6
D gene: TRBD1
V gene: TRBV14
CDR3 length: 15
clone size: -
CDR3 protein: CASSIGQGGNSPLHF
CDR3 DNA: TGTGCCAGCAGCATCGGACAGGGCGGGAATTCACCCCTCCACTTT

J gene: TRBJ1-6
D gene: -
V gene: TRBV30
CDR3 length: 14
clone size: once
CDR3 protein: CACQHPPPNSPLHF
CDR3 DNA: TGTGCCTGCCAACATCCCCCCCCCAATTCACCCCTCCACTTT

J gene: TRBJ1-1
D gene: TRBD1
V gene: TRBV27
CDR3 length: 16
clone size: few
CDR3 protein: CASRRLTGSLNTEAFF
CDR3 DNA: TGTGCCAGCAGGCGGCTGACAGGGTCGTTGAACACTGAAGCTTTCTTT

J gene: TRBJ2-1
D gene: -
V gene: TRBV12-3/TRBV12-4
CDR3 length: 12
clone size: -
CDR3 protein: CASSLALVEQFF
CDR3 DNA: TGTGCCAGCAGTTTAGCGCTAGTTGAGCAGTTCTTC

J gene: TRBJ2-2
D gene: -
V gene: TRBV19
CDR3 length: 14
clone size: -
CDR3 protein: CASSSGAYTGELFF
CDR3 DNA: TGTGCCAGTAGTAGCGGGGCGTACACCGGGGAGCTGTTTTTT

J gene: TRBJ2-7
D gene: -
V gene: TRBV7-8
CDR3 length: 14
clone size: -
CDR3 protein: CASRVGGNAYEQYF
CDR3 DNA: TGTGCCAGCAGGGTCGGAGGGAATGCCTACGAGCAGTACTTC

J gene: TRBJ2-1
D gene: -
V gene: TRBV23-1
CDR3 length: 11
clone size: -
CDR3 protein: CASSQNNEQFF
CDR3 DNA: TGCGCCAGCAGTCAAAACAATGAGCAGTTCTTC

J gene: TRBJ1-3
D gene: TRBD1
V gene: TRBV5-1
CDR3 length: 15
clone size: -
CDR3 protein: CASSPGTVSGNTIYF
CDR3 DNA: TGCGCCAGCAGCCCGGGGACAGTCTCTGGAAACACCATATATTTT

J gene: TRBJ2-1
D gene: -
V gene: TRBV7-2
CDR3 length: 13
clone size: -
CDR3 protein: CASSFAAPSNQFF
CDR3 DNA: TGTGCCAGCAGCTTCGCGGCGCCATCGAATCAGTTCTTC

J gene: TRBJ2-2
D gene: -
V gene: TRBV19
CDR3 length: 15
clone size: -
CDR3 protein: CASSMGAGYTGELFF
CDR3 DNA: TGTGCCAGTAGTATGGGGGCGGGGTACACCGGGGAGCTGTTTTTT

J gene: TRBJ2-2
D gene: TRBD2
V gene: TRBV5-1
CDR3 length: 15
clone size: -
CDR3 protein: CASSPLAGDTGELFF
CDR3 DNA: TGCGCCAGCAGCCCCCTAGCGGGGGACACCGGGGAGCTGTTTTTT

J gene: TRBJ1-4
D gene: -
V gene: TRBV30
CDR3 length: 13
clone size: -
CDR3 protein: CAWGRRENEKLFF
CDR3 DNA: TGTGCCTGGGGGCGACGGGAAAATGAAAAACTGTTTTTT

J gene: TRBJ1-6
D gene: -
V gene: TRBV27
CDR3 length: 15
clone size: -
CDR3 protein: CASRKQWLYNSPLHF
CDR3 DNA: TGTGCCAGCAGGAAACAATGGCTGTATAATTCACCCCTCCACTTT

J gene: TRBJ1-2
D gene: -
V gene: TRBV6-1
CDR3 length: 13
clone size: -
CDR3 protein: CASSEGRSLGYTF
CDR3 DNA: TGTGCCAGCAGTGAAGGCAGGTCTCTGGGCTACACCTTC

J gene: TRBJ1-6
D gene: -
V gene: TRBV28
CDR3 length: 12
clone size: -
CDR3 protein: CASSLQNSPLHF
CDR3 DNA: TGTGCCAGCAGTTTACAGAATTCACCCCTCCACTTT

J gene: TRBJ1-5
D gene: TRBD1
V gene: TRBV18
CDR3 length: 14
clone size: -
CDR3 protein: CASSLGQGKGPQHF
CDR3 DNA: TGTGCCAGCTCCCTAGGACAGGGAAAAGGGCCCCAGCATTTT

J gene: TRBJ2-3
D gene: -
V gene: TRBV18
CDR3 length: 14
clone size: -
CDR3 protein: CASSPVQVADTQYF
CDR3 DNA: TGTGCCAGCTCACCAGTTCAGGTAGCAGATACGCAGTATTTT

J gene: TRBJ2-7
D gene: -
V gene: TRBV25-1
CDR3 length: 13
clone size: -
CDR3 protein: CASSEVASYEQYF
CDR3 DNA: TGTGCCAGCAGTGAAGTGGCTTCCTACGAGCAGTACTTC

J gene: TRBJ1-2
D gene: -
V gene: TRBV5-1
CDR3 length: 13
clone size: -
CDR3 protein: CASSYYHDNGYTF
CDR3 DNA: TGCGCCAGCAGCTACTACCACGATAATGGCTACACCTTC

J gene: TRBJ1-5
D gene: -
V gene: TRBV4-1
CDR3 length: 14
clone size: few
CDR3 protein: CASSQEPGYQPQHF
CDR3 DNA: TGCGCCAGCAGCCAAGAACCCGGGTATCAGCCCCAGCATTTT

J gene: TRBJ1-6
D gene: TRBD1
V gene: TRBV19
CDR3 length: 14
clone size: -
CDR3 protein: CASSQGGFNSPLHF
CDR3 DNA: TGTGCCAGTAGTCAGGGGGGCTTCAATTCACCCCTCCACTTT

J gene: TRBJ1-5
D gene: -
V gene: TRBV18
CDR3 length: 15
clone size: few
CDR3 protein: CASSPGRGLNQPQHF
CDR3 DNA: TGTGCCAGCTCCCCGGGGAGGGGCCTCAATCAGCCCCAGCATTTT

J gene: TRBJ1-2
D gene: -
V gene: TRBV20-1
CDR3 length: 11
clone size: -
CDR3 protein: CSEGGNYGYTF
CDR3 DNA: TGCAGTGAGGGGGGGAACTATGGCTACACCTTC

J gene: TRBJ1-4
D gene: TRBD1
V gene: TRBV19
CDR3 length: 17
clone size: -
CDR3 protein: CASSAGQGFSTNEKLFF
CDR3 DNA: TGTGCCAGTAGTGCGGGACAGGGGTTCTCAACTAATGAAAAACTGTTTTTT

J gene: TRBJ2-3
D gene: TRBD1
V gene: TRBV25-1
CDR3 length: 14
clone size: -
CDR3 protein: CASSQDRGTDTQYF
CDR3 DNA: TGTGCCAGCAGTCAGGACAGGGGCACAGATACGCAGTATTTT

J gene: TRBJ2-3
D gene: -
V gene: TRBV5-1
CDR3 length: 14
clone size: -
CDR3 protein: CASSLARGTDTQYF
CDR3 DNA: TGCGCCAGCAGCTTGGCCAGGGGCACAGATACGCAGTATTTT

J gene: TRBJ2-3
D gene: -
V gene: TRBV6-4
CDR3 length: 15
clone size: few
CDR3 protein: CASSDSAGLTDTQYF
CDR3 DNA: TGTGCCAGCAGTGACTCGGCAGGGCTTACAGATACGCAGTATTTT

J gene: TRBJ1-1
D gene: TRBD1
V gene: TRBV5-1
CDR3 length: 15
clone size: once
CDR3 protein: CASSSIDRGNTEAFF
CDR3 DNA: TGCGCCAGCAGCTCTATTGACAGGGGGAACACTGAAGCTTTCTTT

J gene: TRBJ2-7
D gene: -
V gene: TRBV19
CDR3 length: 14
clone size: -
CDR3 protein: CASSMGQGPYEQYF
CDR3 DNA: TGTGCCAGTAGTATGGGGCAGGGCCCATACGAGCAGTACTTC

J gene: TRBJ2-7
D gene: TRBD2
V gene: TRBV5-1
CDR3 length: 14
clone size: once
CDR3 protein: CASSLASGHYEQYF
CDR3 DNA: TGCGCCAGCAGCTTGGCTAGCGGGCACTACGAGCAGTACTTC

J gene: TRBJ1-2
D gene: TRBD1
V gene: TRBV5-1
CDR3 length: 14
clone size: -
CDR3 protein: CASSSTGADYGYTF
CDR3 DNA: TGCGCCAGCAGCTCGACAGGGGCGGACTATGGCTACACCTTC

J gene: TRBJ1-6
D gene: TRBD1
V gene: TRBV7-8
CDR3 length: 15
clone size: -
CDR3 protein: CASSLGTGNNSPLHF
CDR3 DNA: TGTGCCAGCAGCCTCGGGACAGGGAATAATTCACCCCTCCACTTT

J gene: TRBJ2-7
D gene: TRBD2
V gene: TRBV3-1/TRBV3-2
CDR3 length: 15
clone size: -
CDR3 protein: CASRQAGPGSYEQYF
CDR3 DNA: TGTGCCAGCAGACAAGCGGGGCCAGGGTCCTACGAGCAGTACTTC

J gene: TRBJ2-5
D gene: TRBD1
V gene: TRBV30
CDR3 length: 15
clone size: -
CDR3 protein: CAWSVLQGVVETQYF
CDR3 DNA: TGTGCCTGGAGTGTACTACAGGGGGTCGTAGAGACCCAGTACTTC

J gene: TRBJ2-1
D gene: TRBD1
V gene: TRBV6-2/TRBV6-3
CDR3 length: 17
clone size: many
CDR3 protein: CASSYGDREFNDNEQFF
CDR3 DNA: TGTGCCAGCAGTTACGGGGACAGGGAGTTTAACGACAATGAGCAGTTCTTC

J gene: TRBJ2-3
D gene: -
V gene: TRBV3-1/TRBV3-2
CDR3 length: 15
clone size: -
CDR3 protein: CASSQGGSGVQTQYF
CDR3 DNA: TGTGCCAGCAGCCAAGGTGGCTCCGGGGTACAGACGCAGTATTTT

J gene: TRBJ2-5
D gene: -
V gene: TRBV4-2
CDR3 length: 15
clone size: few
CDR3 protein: CASSQEPAGFETQYF
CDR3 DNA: TGTGCCAGCAGCCAAGAACCGGCGGGGTTCGAGACCCAGTACTTC

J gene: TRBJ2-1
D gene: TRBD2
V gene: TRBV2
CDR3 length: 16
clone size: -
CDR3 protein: CASSEALAGKLNEQFF
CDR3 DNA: TGTGCCAGCAGTGAAGCTCTAGCGGGGAAATTGAATGAGCAGTTCTTC